Listed here are 9 T cell receptor beta chains from one sample, sequenced in a study of blood T cells in healthy people across ages. The use of a sample-barcoded 5' primer and a J-beta primer mix characterized a second PCR of roughly 6 to 11 cycles. TCRdb itself ran the 5' RACE reads through MiXCR, one entry per CDR3 protein. The sample carries about 720,000 distinct CDR3 sequences, just under 25% recorded once. This sample also belongs to another study, concerning T cells of mothers and their children.

The sequenced material came from blood. The source of these receptors is a boy aged 5-17 years in good health.

As for this clonotype: Given the absence of the conserved phenylalanine or tryptophan at the CDR3 end, a read error is likely. This chain connects TRBV7-2 to TRBJ2-1, with D perhaps being TRBD1 or TRBD2 (5 bases each). Trimming cost V 5 bases and J 9 bases, with 20 bases left between them. There are 15 residues in the CDR3. Germline CDR1 and CDR2: SGHTA and FQGNSA. CDR3 in DNA: TGTGCCAGCAGCCAGACAGCCTGGGGACGTGGTGAGCAGTTCCTC. It codes for CASSQTAWGRGEQFL.

In regard to this clonotype: One junction end does not reproduce the germline sequence, and a read error may be involved. This chain connects TRBV4-1 to TRBJ2-1, with D maybe TRBD2 (6 bases). The CDR3 covers 16 residues. Germline V gene lookup returns CDR1 MGHRA and CDR2 YSYEKL. This CDR3 is CASSQVPGAVSNGQFF. The DNA for the CDR3 is TGCGCCAGCAGCCAAGTTCCGGGAGCTGTCAGCAATGGGCAGTTCTTC.

Concerning this clonotype: One end of the junction does not line up with germline, which may come from a read error. The genes are TRBV7-7 and TRBJ2-2; D gene uncertain. The CDR3 loop spans 13 amino acids. Germline V gene lookup returns CDR1 SSHAT and CDR2 FNYEAQ (reference sequence). In DNA form, the CDR3 reads TGTGCTAGCAGCCGGACCCAAAGCGGGGAGCTGTTTTTT. Protein: CASSRTQSGELFF.

The chain combines TRBV4-3 with TRBJ2-7; 11 bases agree with TRBD2. Germline V gene sequence: CDR1 LGHNA, CDR2 YSLEER. The ends lost 0 bases at V and 6 bases at J; junction bases unmatched: 7. The CDR3 has 16 amino acids. CDR3 amino acids: CASSQDRLAGGGEQYF. CDR3 DNA: TGCGCCAGCAGCCAAGATAGGCTAGCGGGAGGAGGCGAGCAGTACTTC.

This clonotype has only a few counts. The CDR3 DNA reads as TGCAGCGTTGAAGGTCCATTCGCTTACAATGAGCAGTTCTTC. Translation gives CSVEGPFAYNEQFF. The J gene is TRBJ2-1, the V gene TRBV29-1; D unclear. Germline V gene sequence: CDR1 SQVTM, CDR2 ANQGSEA. This CDR3 has 14 amino acids. Trimming removed 1 base at V and 4 bases at J, with 11 bases between.

The chain recombines TRBV15 with TRBJ2-5, with 9 bases matching TRBD1. The J call is uncertain, as TRBJ2-1 better fits the DNA end. This CDR3 spans 16 amino acids. Germline values: CDR1 LNHNV, CDR2 YYDKDF (reference sequence). As DNA, the CDR3 is TGTGCCACCAGCACCGGATTAGGACAGGGGCGAAGTGAGCAGTTCTTC. It is translated as CATSTGLGQGRSEQFF.

J is TRBJ2-5 and V is TRBV6-5, with 8 bases aligning to TRBD1. The end of the DNA is better explained by TRBJ2-7, so the J call may be wrong. The CDR3 is 16 residues long. Germline V gene sequence: CDR1 MNHEY, CDR2 SVGAGI. This CDR3 is CASSYSMGQAAYEQYF. The CDR3 nucleotides read TGTGCCAGCAGTTACTCAATGGGACAGGCCGCATACGAGCAGTACTTC.

The V call is TRBV7-2, the J call TRBJ1-4; TRBD1 might be the D (5 bases). Per the germline V gene, CDR1 is SGHTA and CDR2 is FQGNSA. This CDR3 region has 14 residues. V was pared by 5 bases and J by 8 bases, with 15 bases between. This CDR3 reads CASSHGGPREKLFF. The CDR3 DNA reads TGTGCCAGCAGCCATGGGGGACCGAGGGAAAAACTGTTTTTT.

This chain joins TRBV29-1 and TRBJ2-7, with D perhaps TRBD1 (6 bases). The CDR3 totals 13 residues. The germline V and J ends were trimmed by 2 bases and 3 bases, with 11 bases remaining between them. Germline CDR1 SQVTM, CDR2 ANQGSEA. The CDR3 region has the DNA TGCAGCGTTGAACTCCAGGGGAGCTACGAGCAGTACTTC. Its protein is CSVELQGSYEQYF.